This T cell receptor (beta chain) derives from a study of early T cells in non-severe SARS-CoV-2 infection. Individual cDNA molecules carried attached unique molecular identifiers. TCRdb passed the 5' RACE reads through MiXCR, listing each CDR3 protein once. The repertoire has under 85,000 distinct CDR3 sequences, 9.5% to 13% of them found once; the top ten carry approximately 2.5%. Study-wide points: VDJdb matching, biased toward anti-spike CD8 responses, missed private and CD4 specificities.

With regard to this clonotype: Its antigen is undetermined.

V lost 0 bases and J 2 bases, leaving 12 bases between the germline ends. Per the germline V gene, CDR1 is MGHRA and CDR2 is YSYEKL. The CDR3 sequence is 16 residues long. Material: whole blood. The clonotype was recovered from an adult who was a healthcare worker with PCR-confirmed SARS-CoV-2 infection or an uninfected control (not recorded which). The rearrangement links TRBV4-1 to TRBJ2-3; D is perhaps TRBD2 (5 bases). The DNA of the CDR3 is TGCGCCAGCAGCCAAGATCCGGAGAGGGTCACAGATACGCAGTATTTT. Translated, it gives CASSQDPERVTDTQYF.